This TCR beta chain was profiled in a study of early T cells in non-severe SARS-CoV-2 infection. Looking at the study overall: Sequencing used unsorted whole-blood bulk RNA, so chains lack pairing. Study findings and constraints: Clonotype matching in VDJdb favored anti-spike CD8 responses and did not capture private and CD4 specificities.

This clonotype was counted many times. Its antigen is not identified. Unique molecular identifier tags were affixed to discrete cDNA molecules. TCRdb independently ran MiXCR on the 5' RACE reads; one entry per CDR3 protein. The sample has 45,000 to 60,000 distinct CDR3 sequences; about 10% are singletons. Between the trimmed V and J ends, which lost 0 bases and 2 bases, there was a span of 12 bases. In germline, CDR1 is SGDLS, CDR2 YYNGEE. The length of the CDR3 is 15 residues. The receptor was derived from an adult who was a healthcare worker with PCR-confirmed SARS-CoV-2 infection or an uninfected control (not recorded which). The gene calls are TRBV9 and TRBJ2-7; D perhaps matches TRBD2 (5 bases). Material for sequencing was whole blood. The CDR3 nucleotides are TGTGCCAGCAGCGTAGGGCCGGGAACTACCTACGAGCAGTACTTC. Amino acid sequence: CASSVGPGTTYEQYF.